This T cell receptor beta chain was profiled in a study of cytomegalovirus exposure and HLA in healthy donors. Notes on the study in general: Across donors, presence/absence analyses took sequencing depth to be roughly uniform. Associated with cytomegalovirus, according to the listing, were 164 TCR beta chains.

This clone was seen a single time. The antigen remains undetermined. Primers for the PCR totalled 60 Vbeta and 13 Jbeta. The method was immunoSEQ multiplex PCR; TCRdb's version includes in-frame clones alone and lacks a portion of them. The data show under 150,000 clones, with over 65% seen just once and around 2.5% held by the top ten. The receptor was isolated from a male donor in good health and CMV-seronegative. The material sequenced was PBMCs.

CDR3 loop: CASSLYPSGGRVGYGAFF. The CDR3 bases are TGTGCCAGCAGTTTATACCCCTCGGGTGGGAGGGTCGGGTATGGAGCTTTCTTT. The V and J genes are TRBV28 and TRBJ1-1; D is undetermined. This CDR3 comprises 18 residues. Germline V gene lookup returns CDR1 MDHEN and CDR2 SYDVKM. With 1 base removed from V and 10 bases from J, the gap between germline ends came to 28 bases.